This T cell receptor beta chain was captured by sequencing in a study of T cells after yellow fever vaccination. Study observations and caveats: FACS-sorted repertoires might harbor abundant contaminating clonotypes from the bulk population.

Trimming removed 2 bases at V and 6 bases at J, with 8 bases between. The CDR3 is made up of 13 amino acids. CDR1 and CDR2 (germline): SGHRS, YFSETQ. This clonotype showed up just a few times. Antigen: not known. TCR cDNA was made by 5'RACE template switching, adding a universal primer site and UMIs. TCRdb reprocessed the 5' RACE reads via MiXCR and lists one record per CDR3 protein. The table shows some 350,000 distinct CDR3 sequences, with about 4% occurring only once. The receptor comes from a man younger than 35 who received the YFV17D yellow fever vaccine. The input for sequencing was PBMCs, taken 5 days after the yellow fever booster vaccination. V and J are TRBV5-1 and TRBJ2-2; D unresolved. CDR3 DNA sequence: TGCGCCAGCAGCTTTATCGGGTCCGGGGAGCTGTTTTTT. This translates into CASSFIGSGELFF.